This T cell receptor (beta chain) was profiled in a study of neurological immune-mediated disorders. Study outcomes and limitations: No CDR3 amino acid sequences were shared by expanded clones across subjects, suggesting private repertoires in all groups.

5'RACE employing 10-nucleotide random UMIs yielded the cDNA. MiXCR, run by TCRdb on the 5' RACE reads, gives a single entry per CDR3 protein. Among tens of thousands of distinct CDR3 sequences, around 7% were seen once, and the ten largest hold roughly 6%. This clonotype was observed at least ten times. The antigen is undetermined. Germline CDR1 and CDR2: MGHRA and YSYEKL. Trimming took 2 bases from V and 0 from J, leaving 8 bases between them. This CDR3 has 15 amino acids. The sorted libraries took 1 million CD4+ or CD8+ T cells. The specimen was CD4+ T cells from blood. This receptor was identified in a man in his fifties or sixties in good health. V gene TRBV4-1 combines with J gene TRBJ2-1; possible D gene TRBD2, 6 bases. CDR3 sequence reads: CASSQRLVSYNEQFF. The CDR3 bases are TGCGCCAGCAGCCAAAGACTAGTCTCCTACAATGAGCAGTTCTTC.